The subject of this entry is one T cell receptor beta chain. What antigen it recognizes has not been identified. No base qualities exist here, and no much larger clone lies one base off it. The data originate from a study of cytomegalovirus exposure and HLA in healthy donors listed by TCRdb under 2017. For the study in its entirety: An earlier analysis of some 550 of the donors reported approximately 270 Gb of sequence data and roughly 100 million unique TCR beta sequences from about 200 million T cells. On average, roughly 250,000 unique TCR beta nucleotide sequences were sequenced per donor among a few hundred genotyped donors of the cohort, with 15% to 20% of those sequences being non-productive. Both class I and class II loci were covered by HLA typing, at four-digit resolution. High-throughput TCR immunosequencing, statistical association of individual TCRs with disease status, and machine learning were combined to predict cytomegalovirus infection status. A later analysis re-examined previously published TCR beta repertoires from 500 to 700 donors and added high-resolution HLA genotyping to investigate patterns of TCR occurrence. Donor age, sex, ethnicity and CMV serostatus were compiled alongside the repertoire data. In the later analysis, no new phenotypic data were used to find candidate immune exposures; instead, reliance was placed on TCR beta sequences and their occurrence across donors. An early release covering some 640 HLA-typed donors comprised approximately 300 gigabases of sequencing data and roughly 85 million unique TCR sequences. The study profiled the T cell repertoires of under 700 subjects by immunosequencing and related them to cytomegalovirus serostatus. All discovery cohort repertoires had been generated on a single sequencing platform. The aim of the study was to test whether cataloging public T cell receptors could identify signatures of past pathogen exposure. Genome-wide SNP genotypes for about 60% of the roughly 670 donors were used in a later genetic analysis, which treated that subset as a discovery cohort. Of the 398 genotyped donors, approximately 80% were placed in the genetic ancestry cluster associated with self-reported Caucasian donors. Along with the approximately 650-subject first cohort, a separate validation cohort of over 90 different subjects was used. Five DR-DQ haplotypes were handled as single units for association and clustering, since linkage in the cohort was strong. The number of donors typed differed by locus, with about 629-630 for A, B, C, DRB1 and DQB1, roughly 520 for DQA1, nearly 610 for DPA1, and some 440 for DPB1. An earlier analysis of about 620 of the donors applied high-throughput TCR beta sequencing to assess whether each TCR beta V gene segment acted as functional or pseudogenic.

The cohort comprised 550 to 700 healthy bone marrow donors. All cohort members were sampled while nominally healthy, although unrecorded immune exposures were likely present. The donor tested CMV seropositive and was one of the 289 seropositive cohort members. A peripheral blood sample was collected from each donor, and TCR beta sequencing was performed on peripheral blood mononuclear cells. Genomic DNA extraction from the blood cell samples was performed with the Qiagen DNeasy Blood Extraction Kit. Sequences SQVTM (CDR1) and ANQGSEA (CDR2) are obtained from the germline V gene. Relative to germline, V is 3 bases shorter and J is 9 bases shorter, with 11 bases between their ends. There are 11 amino acids in the CDR3, from cysteine to phenylalanine inclusive. Kept here is only the CDR3 DNA, which spans 33 bases and is read in frame from base 1. What the authors observed across the whole study: According to a later analysis, parvovirus B19, influenza, CMV and Epstein-Barr virus appeared linked to several top co-occurrence clusters. In this cohort, only TCR beta chains were sequenced, and detectable features were limited by the absence of alpha or paired-chain data. HLA typing was unavailable for some donors at each locus, so association tests used only the typed subset. A total of 150 or so TCR beta chains were listed by the study as associated with cytomegalovirus. Broadly in line with IMGT annotations, most TCR beta V segments showed up in productive rearrangements about 87% or about 30% of the time in an earlier analysis of several hundred of the donors. V-gene and J-gene trimming of TCR beta chains was associated with a missense DCLRE1C variant in a later genetic analysis, and the association was replicated in an independent cohort. Three of the identified cytomegalovirus-associated TCR beta chains were confirmed in vitro to be specific for cytomegalovirus antigens. A later genetic analysis reported fewer N-insertions in productive TCRs among donors in an Asian-associated ancestry cluster than the approximately 700-donor mean. A further reported finding was that TCR beta sequences accurately predicted the HLA-A and HLA-B alleles for most subjects in the first cohort. The classifier was reported to diagnose cytomegalovirus status with high specificity and sensitivity in both the original and validation cohorts. According to a later analysis, most CMV-associated TCR beta chains appeared to be HLA-restricted, and the HLA associations seemed to be driven largely by CMV exposure. It was suggested by the authors that the approach could potentially be generalized to other disease states and immunological phenotypes. Some IMGT-functional V segments, including TRBV6-2 and TRBV6-3, could not be told apart with the 87-base-pair reads, so those segments were excluded. Strong co-occurrence of HLA alleles, especially DR and DQ, made assigning TCR associations to individual alleles difficult. A cluster of highly shared sequence variants was judged likely to be a technical artifact of the sequencing pipeline. A later analysis found that HLA-associated TCR beta chains were more clonally expanded and had lower generation probabilities than equally common non-associated chains. Immune exposure information for the cohort was limited to CMV serostatus. Sequencing depth was assumed to be roughly uniform across donors in the presence/absence analyses, though that assumption may not hold. In a later analysis, TCR association rates were found to vary across HLA loci, with the most associated TCRs seen for DRB1 alleles and the fewest for HLA-C alleles. At a false discovery rate of 0.05, a later analysis linked 15,000 to 20,000 TCR beta sequences to specific HLA alleles. Correlated functional status among segregating V segments might be attributable to linkage disequilibrium, but an unknown experimental factor could not be ruled out. Most TCR sequences were seen in very few donors, while some public TCRs were found in many individuals. The earlier analysis of approximately 560 of the donors excluded around 17 rarely observed V segments, including chromosome 9 orphons, because counts were too low.

Libraries were prepared through the immunoSEQ multiplex PCR assay. The multiplex PCR relied on a mix of 60 forward primers for TCR Vbeta segments and 13 reverse primers for TCR Jbeta segments. A multiplex PCR assay on genomic DNA amplified the CDR3 region of rearranged TCR beta genes. Amplified TCR beta libraries were sequenced as 87-base-pair reads on the Illumina HiSeq System. Per the authors' processing: Across the 670 or so repertoires, a later analysis counted 75 million to 90 million unique TCR beta chains, 9 million to 14 million of which were shared by at least two donors. Raw reads were error-corrected and collapsed into unique sequences by a nearest-neighbor algorithm in which closely related sequences were merged to remove PCR and sequencing errors. CDR3 sequences were aligned to IMGT reference sequences to assign V, D and J gene segments. For a sequence to be retained, a match of at least six nucleotides to both a V gene segment and a J gene segment was required. A rearrangement was called productive if the CDR3 had no stop codons and remained in frame with V and J, and every other rearrangement was called non-productive. Following IMGT convention, CDR3 was defined as the stretch from the second conserved V-encoded cysteine to the conserved J-encoded phenylalanine. In an earlier analysis of 587 of the donors, sequences lacking an unambiguous match to a single V gene segment were excluded. An earlier analysis of almost 600 of the donors classified V segments as functional when productive rearrangements were above 56.7% and as segregating when the standard deviation between donors was above 5%. A statistical classification framework was built for diagnosing cytomegalovirus status from the catalog of TCR beta chain sequences. A later analysis assigned V and J genes by comparing TCR nucleotide sequences with IMGT/GENE-DB human TR gene sequences. Using the TCRdist pipeline, a later analysis assigned CDR3 sequences along with most-parsimonious VDJ recombination scenarios. A later analysis defined each TCR beta chain by its CDR3 amino acid sequence plus V-gene family, and excluded reads lacking a unique V-gene family. As a way to deal with suspected cross-contamination and a sequencing artifact, a later analysis dropped over 550 nucleotide sequences that were highly shared and had low generation probability. In a later analysis, a clonal expansion index was calculated for each public chain from normalized within-repertoire ranks of inferred template counts. Generation probabilities in a later analysis came from a VDJ recombination model fitted to out-of-frame rearrangements, and those results were checked against IGoR. In a later analysis, TCR-TCR, TCR-HLA and TCR-CMV co-occurrence was scored with hypergeometric tests, and a repertoire-size bias correction was applied to TCR pairs. To estimate false discovery rates, a later analysis permuted the HLA or CMV assignments 20 times. In a later analysis, co-occurring TCRs were grouped using DBSCAN, with TCRdist sequence similarity added in when clustering inside HLA-allele-positive subsets. For co-occurrence clustering, repertoires with fewer than 30,000 or more than 120,000 public chains were excluded, along with roughly 5 repertoires with anomalous nucleotide sharing. The table comes from immuneACCESS by way of TCRdb, which keeps in-frame sequences with V and J called. Part of the clones is missing from these tables; in studies checked, under half for an unresolved V gene and the rest for unknown reasons. V and J calls and clone size are given by that table; D and trimming were obtained from the DNA. The table for this sample lists 81,000 or so clones; about two thirds of them were counted only once. The top ten clonotypes cover about 5% of the sample.

Specimen: PBMCs. The receptor chain draws on TRBV29-1 and TRBJ1-1; TRBD1 is a weak D gene call, 5 bases matching. The receptor's source is a woman in her thirties in good health and CMV-seropositive. The sequenced DNA is TGCAGCGTTGAGAAGGGGCGGAAAGCTTTCTTT. This encodes CSVEKGRKAFF.